What follows is one T cell receptor beta chain and its context. The CDR3 is made up of 12 amino acids. Germline V gene sequence: CDR1 MNHNS, CDR2 SASEGT. Trimming stripped 6 bases from V and 5 bases from J, with 10 bases between. Both 60 Vbeta primers and 13 Jbeta primers went into the PCR. Only in-frame clones appear in the TCRdb table, and some are missing; sequencing was by immunoSEQ multiplex PCR. The sample shows some 150,000 clones, roughly a tenth of them seen only once. The data were taken from a study of cytomegalovirus exposure and HLA in healthy donors. The donors, nominally healthy at sampling, likely had unrecorded immune exposures.

This clonotype originated in a male donor in good health and CMV-seronegative. This chain links TRBV6-1 with TRBJ1-1, with D tentatively TRBD1 (6 bases). Sequencing was carried out using PBMCs. CDR3 protein: CASSGQPTEAFF. The DNA of the CDR3 is TGTGCCAGCAGCGGACAGCCAACTGAAGCTTTCTTT.